This T cell receptor beta chain originates from a study of shared clonotypes between healthy human individuals (dated by TCRdb to between 2020 and 2021). With regard to the full study: Three men and two women, aged 18 to 49 years, made up the cohort. Per donor, three plates each were used for CD4 naive and CD4 memory, two for CD8 naive, and one for CD8 memory. Blood TCR repertoires of five healthy adults were deeply sequenced to estimate repertoire size and the extent of clonotype sharing between individuals. To increase sequencing depth and limit assay-specific biases, different laboratories used diverse techniques to prepare libraries and sequence TCR repertoires. Per donor, leukapheresis produced somewhere between about 0.85 and 9.5 billion PBMCs. The investigation overall reported the following: Even with the large sequencing depth, rarefaction of the sorted-subset datasets indicated that sequencing was incomplete. Across a few donors, around 5% of naive CD4, roughly 3.5% of naive CD8, 2.3% of memory CD4, and approximately 0.4% of memory CD8 clonotypes were shared. Pairwise subsampling indicated that sequencing depth was expected to affect the degree of clonotype sharing among donors. Higher generation probabilities were observed for clonotypes shared by all four sorted-subset donors than for non-shared clonotypes. Larger estimated clonotype richness was generally found for naive subsets than for memory subsets. Sampling was restricted to blood, and TCR repertoires in tissues likely differ from the TCR repertoires found in blood. The genetic and exposure-history diversity represented was limited by the small number of donors.

Using the deep immunoSEQ assay, multiplex PCR amplified TCR CDR3 regions from genomic DNA. Genomic DNA extracted from each cell subset was distributed evenly over all wells of several immunoSEQ 96-well plates, and each plate served as one replicate. Each replicate PCR for sorted subsets received around 200 ng genomic DNA, equal to roughly 33,000 T cell genomes. Purified libraries were measured with a Qubit 3.0 fluorometer, size-checked on a Bioanalyzer 2100, and measured again with the KAPA Library Quantification kit. Every immunoSEQ 96-well plate was sequenced on a separate single-read 150-cycle Illumina NextSeq 550 flow cell. Under the source paper's analysis protocol: Because the immunoSEQ output held only junctional sequences and lacked quality scores, the filtering could not match the filtering applied to full-length reads. Sequences were annotated with PyIR, a Python wrapper for IgBLAST v1.9, using IMGT germline references to assign V/J genes and CDR3. Reads with weak V/J assignments (E-value above 1e-6), missing CDR3, stop codons, out-of-frame junctions, or ambiguous translated residues were removed. V3J clonotypes were defined by identical inferred V gene, J gene, and CDR3 amino acid sequence. Percentage overlap between repertoires was calculated by dividing the number of shared unique clonotypes by the size of the smaller repertoire. Richness of each repertoire was evaluated using RTK rarefaction, the Chao1 estimator, and Recon v2.1 estimates of unobserved clonotypes. For all TCRbeta clonotypes obtained by the gDNA method from four donors, generation probabilities were computed with OLGA. TCRdb mirrors the immuneACCESS table, restricted to in-frame sequences. Some clones are absent from its copies; in checked studies, under half trace to an unresolved V gene, and the reason for the others is unknown. V, J and clone size were drawn from that table, and D and trimming were deduced from the DNA. Present in this sample are approximately 2,000,000 clones, just over 90% of which were seen just once. Approximately 1.7% of the sample goes to the ten largest clones.

With regard to this clone: Its recognized antigen is unknown. There are no base qualities to consult, and no much larger clone falls within one base. This sample includes further DNA sequences coding for the same CDR3.

From the cysteine up to the phenylalanine, the CDR3 has a length of 11 residues. Only the CDR3 portion is preserved as DNA: 33 bases, with reading frame beginning at the first base. V sheds 1 base and J sheds 5 bases, leaving 3 bases between their ends. CDR1 LGHNA and CDR2 YNFKEQ are derived from the germline V gene. For the CD8 naive samples, CD45RO-negative cells were positively selected for CCR7, yielding a CD45RA+CCR7+ population from which TemRA cells were excluded. The donors were healthy, HIV-negative adults who had no recently reported acute infections or vaccinations. Only Caucasian adults living in Nashville, Tennessee, USA were represented among the donors. Blood was collected by leukapheresis, and PBMCs were isolated by Ficoll-Histopaque density gradient centrifugation and then cryopreserved in liquid nitrogen vapor phase. Analytical flow cytometry was used to check the purity and quantity of each magnetically sorted T cell population. Each sorted fraction had its genomic DNA isolated and then quantified by UV absorbance on a Nanodrop 2000c.

The chain joins TRBV4-2 to TRBJ2-7; no D gene can be assigned with confidence. Sequencing was carried out using naive CD8+ T cells from PBMCs. Read against the paper, the sample's cell subset or site label means: CD45RA+CCR7+. This TCR was sampled from a man between 18 and 29 years old in good health. Some clones in this sample may be carry-over from other donors' samples. The DNA is as follows: TGTGCCAGCAGCCAAGCCAACGAGCAGTACTTC. Translated, it reads CASSQANEQYF.